A selection of T cell receptor beta chains follows, all from one sample in a study of cytomegalovirus exposure and HLA in healthy donors. Assay: immunoSEQ multiplex PCR; the TCRdb copy retains only in-frame clones and omits some. The top ten hold 4.5% to 5% of the sample, which has 160,000 or so clones, about three quarters seen once. The source material was PBMCs. The receptors derive from a man aged 18 to 29 in good health and CMV-seropositive. Each CDR3 is given with its conserved first and last residue. Fields, in order: CDR3 DNA, CDR3 protein, J gene, V gene, D gene, clone size. D genes are given only for firm matches. Clone size is stated in some rows and not others, as once, few, many or a class when expanded.

CDR3nt: TGCGCCAGGTGGGGCAATCTCCGTCCGGACACTGAAGCTTTCTTT; CDR3aa: CARWGNLRPDTEAFF; j_gene: TRBJ1-1; v_gene: TRBV5-1; d_gene: .; abundance: few
CDR3nt: TGTGCCAGCAGGACAAGGCCCTCCAATGAAAAACTGTTTTTT; CDR3aa: CASRTRPSNEKLFF; j_gene: TRBJ1-4; v_gene: TRBV6-5; d_gene: .; abundance: .
CDR3nt: TGTGCCAGTAGTACCCCGGGACAGGGTGACACCGGGGAGCTGTTTTTT; CDR3aa: CASSTPGQGDTGELFF; j_gene: TRBJ2-2; v_gene: TRBV19; d_gene: TRBD1; abundance: few
CDR3nt: TGTGCCAGCACAGGCATGACTGAAGCTTTCTTT; CDR3aa: CASTGMTEAFF; j_gene: TRBJ1-1; v_gene: TRBV6-1; d_gene: .; abundance: .
CDR3nt: TGTGCCAGCAGTTGGGACCACCGGGGGACAGAGACCCAGTACTTC; CDR3aa: CASSWDHRGTETQYF; j_gene: TRBJ2-5; v_gene: TRBV6-1; d_gene: .; abundance: few
CDR3nt: TGTGCCAGCATGACCCGGGACTCGTACAATGAGCAGTTCTTC; CDR3aa: CASMTRDSYNEQFF; j_gene: TRBJ2-1; v_gene: TRBV2; d_gene: .; abundance: .
CDR3nt: TGTGCCAGCACCCCGGGGATGAGCTGGGATGAGCAGTTCTTC; CDR3aa: CASTPGMSWDEQFF; j_gene: TRBJ2-1; v_gene: TRBV9; d_gene: .; abundance: .
CDR3nt: TGTGCCAGCAGTTTAAGTACAGTTAGCTCTGGAAACACCATATATTTT; CDR3aa: CASSLSTVSSGNTIYF; j_gene: TRBJ1-3; v_gene: TRBV28; d_gene: .; abundance: .
CDR3nt: TGCGCCAGCAGCCAACCCCGGGGAGGTAGCAATCAGCCCCAGCATTTT; CDR3aa: CASSQPRGGSNQPQHF; j_gene: TRBJ1-5; v_gene: TRBV4-1; d_gene: .; abundance: .
CDR3nt: TGTGCCAGCAGCGCGCGGGACAGGGGGGATGAAAAACTGTTTTTT; CDR3aa: CASSARDRGDEKLFF; j_gene: TRBJ1-4; v_gene: TRBV7-8; d_gene: TRBD1; abundance: .
CDR3nt: TGTGCCAGCAGCAGGGGGCTCTATGGCTACACCTTC; CDR3aa: CASSRGLYGYTF; j_gene: TRBJ1-2; v_gene: TRBV2; d_gene: TRBD1; abundance: .
CDR3nt: TGCGCCAGCAGCTCACGACTAGCTGGCAATGAGCAGTTCTTC; CDR3aa: CASSSRLAGNEQFF; j_gene: TRBJ2-1; v_gene: TRBV4-1; d_gene: TRBD2; abundance: .
CDR3nt: TGTGCCAGCAGCACCGGGACAGGGATGGTAAAACTGTTTTTT; CDR3aa: CASSTGTGMVKLFF; j_gene: TRBJ1-4; v_gene: TRBV11-2; d_gene: TRBD1; abundance: .
CDR3nt: TGTGCCAGCAGTTTAAGGAGGGGAACTGGAAACACCATATATTTT; CDR3aa: CASSLRRGTGNTIYF; j_gene: TRBJ1-3; v_gene: TRBV28; d_gene: .; abundance: .
CDR3nt: TGTGCCAGCAGTGGGACTAGCGGGGCCTACAATGAGCAGTTCTTC; CDR3aa: CASSGTSGAYNEQFF; j_gene: TRBJ2-1; v_gene: TRBV6-4; d_gene: TRBD2; abundance: .
CDR3nt: TGTGCCAGCAGCCCGAGACAGGGGGTATATGGCTACACCTTC; CDR3aa: CASSPRQGVYGYTF; j_gene: TRBJ1-2; v_gene: TRBV11-2; d_gene: TRBD1; abundance: few
CDR3nt: TGTGCCAGCTCACCTCTCGGGGTGGAGGGCTATGGCTACACCTTC; CDR3aa: CASSPLGVEGYGYTF; j_gene: TRBJ1-2; v_gene: TRBV18; d_gene: .; abundance: .
CDR3nt: TGCGCCAGCAGCTTGGCCGAGGGCACAGATACGCAGTATTTT; CDR3aa: CASSLAEGTDTQYF; j_gene: TRBJ2-3; v_gene: TRBV5-1; d_gene: .; abundance: .
CDR3nt: TGTGCCAGCAGCTTGGTTAGCGGGGGGGCGGAGACCCAGTACTTC; CDR3aa: CASSLVSGGAETQYF; j_gene: TRBJ2-5; v_gene: TRBV7-2; d_gene: TRBD2; abundance: .
CDR3nt: TGTGCCAGCAGCTTCAGGGGGTCTGGGGCCAACGTCCTGACTTTC; CDR3aa: CASSFRGSGANVLTF; j_gene: TRBJ2-6; v_gene: TRBV11-2; d_gene: TRBD1; abundance: .
CDR3nt: TGCGCCAGCAGAACAGGGGACTCTGGAAACACCATATATTTT; CDR3aa: CASRTGDSGNTIYF; j_gene: TRBJ1-3; v_gene: TRBV10-1; d_gene: TRBD1; abundance: .
CDR3nt: TGTGCCAGCCGACGCGTCGGCGCGGGTGCGGAGACCCAGTACTTC; CDR3aa: CASRRVGAGAETQYF; j_gene: TRBJ2-5; v_gene: TRBV2; d_gene: .; abundance: .
CDR3nt: TGTGGGACTTGGTCCGGCACCGGGGAGCTGTTTTTT; CDR3aa: CGTWSGTGELFF; j_gene: TRBJ2-2; v_gene: TRBV25-1; d_gene: .; abundance: .
CDR3nt: TGTGCCAGCGAAGACACCGGGACAGGGAACGGCTACACCTTC; CDR3aa: CASEDTGTGNGYTF; j_gene: TRBJ1-2; v_gene: TRBV2; d_gene: TRBD1; abundance: .
CDR3nt: TGTGCCAGCAGAGACAGGGGGCGCAACTATGGCTACACCTTC; CDR3aa: CASRDRGRNYGYTF; j_gene: TRBJ1-2; v_gene: TRBV27; d_gene: TRBD1; abundance: few
CDR3nt: TGTGCCAGCAGCTTGTGGGGGCAACGTGTTATTAGCACAGATACGCAGTATTTT; CDR3aa: CASSLWGQRVISTDTQYF; j_gene: TRBJ2-3; v_gene: TRBV11-3; d_gene: .; abundance: few
CDR3nt: TGTGCCAGCATTCCCGGGACAGGGGCTAATGAAAAACTGTTTTTT; CDR3aa: CASIPGTGANEKLFF; j_gene: TRBJ1-4; v_gene: TRBV6-6; d_gene: TRBD1; abundance: .
CDR3nt: TGCGCCAGCAGCTTTTCGGGGATATCGGCCGGGGAGCTGTTTTTT; CDR3aa: CASSFSGISAGELFF; j_gene: TRBJ2-2; v_gene: TRBV5-1; d_gene: .; abundance: .
CDR3nt: TGTGCCAGCAGGACCGGGACAGGCTCCTACAATGAGCAGTTCTTC; CDR3aa: CASRTGTGSYNEQFF; j_gene: TRBJ2-1; v_gene: TRBV2; d_gene: TRBD1; abundance: .
CDR3nt: TGCGCCAGCAGCCAAAAAGGGCTGACAGGGGGCGGCCACAATGAGCAGTTCTTC; CDR3aa: CASSQKGLTGGGHNEQFF; j_gene: TRBJ2-1; v_gene: TRBV4-1; d_gene: TRBD1; abundance: .